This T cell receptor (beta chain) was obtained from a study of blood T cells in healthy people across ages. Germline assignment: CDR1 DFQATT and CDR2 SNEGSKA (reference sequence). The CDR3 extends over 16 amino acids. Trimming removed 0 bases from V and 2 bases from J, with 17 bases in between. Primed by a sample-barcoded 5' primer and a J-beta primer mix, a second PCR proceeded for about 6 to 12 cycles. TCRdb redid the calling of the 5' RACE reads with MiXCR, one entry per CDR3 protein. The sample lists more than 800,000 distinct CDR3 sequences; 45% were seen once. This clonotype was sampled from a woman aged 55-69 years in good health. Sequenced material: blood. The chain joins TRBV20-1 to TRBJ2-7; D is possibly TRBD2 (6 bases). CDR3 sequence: CSARDLIAGFTYEQYF. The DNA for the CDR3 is TGCAGTGCTAGAGATCTTATCGCGGGGTTCACCTACGAGCAGTACTTC.